The rows below give T cell receptor beta chains drawn from one sample of a study of cytomegalovirus exposure and HLA in healthy donors. Measured with immunoSEQ multiplex PCR; TCRdb has only the in-frame clones, and not every one. This sample has 150,000 to 200,000 clones; nearly 80% occur once, and the top ten carry about 9.9%. Material: PBMCs. The receptor source for this set is a man younger than 35 in good health and CMV-seropositive. CDR3s include the opening cysteine and the closing phenylalanine or tryptophan. D genes are given only for firm matches. Only part of the rows carry a size: once, few, many, or a class if the clone is expanded.

D: TRBD1
J: TRBJ1-5
size: .
V: TRBV5-5
CDR3: CASSLSPDRGSNQPQHF
DNA: TGTGCCAGCAGCTTGTCCCCGGACAGGGGAAGCAATCAGCCCCAGCATTTT

D: .
J: TRBJ2-3
size: .
V: TRBV6-6
CDR3: CASSFLGVTDTQYF
DNA: TGTGCCAGCAGTTTCCTGGGAGTAACAGATACGCAGTATTTT

D: .
J: TRBJ1-1
size: .
V: TRBV30
CDR3: CAWSVLRGSEAFF
DNA: TGTGCCTGGAGTGTACTTAGGGGGTCTGAAGCTTTCTTT

D: .
J: TRBJ2-7
size: .
V: TRBV5-5
CDR3: CASSPRQGSYEQYF
DNA: TGTGCCAGCAGCCCACGTCAGGGATCCTACGAGCAGTACTTC

D: TRBD2
J: TRBJ2-7
size: .
V: TRBV4-1
CDR3: CASSQDRLGLAGGSYEQYF
DNA: TGCGCCAGCAGCCAAGATCGTTTGGGACTAGCGGGAGGTAGCTACGAGCAGTACTTC

D: .
J: TRBJ2-3
size: few
V: TRBV12-5
CDR3: CASGFFGQGRITDTQYF
DNA: .

D: .
J: TRBJ2-7
size: once
V: TRBV6-5
CDR3: CASRPGFPSAYEQYF
DNA: TGTGCCAGCAGACCGGGTTTCCCGAGCGCCTACGAGCAGTACTTC

D: TRBD1
J: TRBJ1-2
size: .
V: TRBV30
CDR3: CAEWDRNYGYTF
DNA: TGTGCCGAGTGGGACAGGAACTATGGCTACACCTTC

D: TRBD1
J: TRBJ2-7
size: .
V: TRBV6-6
CDR3: CASSPDRVGYEQYF
DNA: TGTGCCAGCAGCCCGGACAGGGTGGGGTACGAGCAGTACTTC

D: TRBD2
J: TRBJ2-1
size: .
V: TRBV19
CDR3: CASSRTSGYNEQFF
DNA: TGTGCCAGTAGTAGGACTAGCGGCTACAATGAGCAGTTCTTC

D: .
J: TRBJ1-5
size: .
V: TRBV19
CDR3: CASTGSNQPQHF
DNA: TGTGCCAGTACGGGGAGCAATCAGCCCCAGCATTTT

D: .
J: TRBJ1-6
size: .
V: TRBV21-1
CDR3: CASSRDSPNSPLHF
DNA: TGTGCCAGCAGCCGGGACAGCCCGAATTCACCCCTCCACTTT

D: .
J: TRBJ1-1
size: .
V: TRBV5-1
CDR3: CASSLGGQNTEAFF
DNA: TGCGCCAGCAGCCTGGGGGGGCAGAACACTGAAGCTTTCTTT

D: TRBD2
J: TRBJ2-5
size: .
V: TRBV19
CDR3: CASSNLAGGQETQYF
DNA: TGTGCCAGTAGTAACCTAGCGGGGGGTCAAGAGACCCAGTACTTC

D: TRBD1
J: TRBJ2-5
size: .
V: TRBV18
CDR3: CASSRDRAQETQYF
DNA: TGTGCCAGCTCACGGGACAGGGCCCAAGAGACCCAGTACTTC

D: TRBD2
J: TRBJ2-7
size: .
V: TRBV6-5
CDR3: CASRGLAGGYEQYF
DNA: TGTGCCAGCAGGGGACTAGCGGGAGGCTACGAGCAGTACTTC

D: TRBD1
J: TRBJ1-1
size: .
V: TRBV5-6
CDR3: CASSLAESRDRGRVRAFF
DNA: TGTGCCAGCAGCTTGGCCGAGTCCCGGGACAGGGGGCGCGTGAGAGCTTTCTTT

D: TRBD2
J: TRBJ2-7
size: few
V: TRBV5-8
CDR3: CASSKGLAGSTVIEQYF
DNA: TGTGCCAGCAGCAAGGGACTAGCGGGGTCCACCGTAATAGAGCAGTACTTC

D: TRBD2
J: TRBJ2-1
size: .
V: TRBV5-6
CDR3: CASSLTSGGYNEQFF
DNA: TGTGCCAGCAGCTTGACTAGCGGGGGGTACAATGAGCAGTTCTTC

D: TRBD1
J: TRBJ1-4
size: .
V: TRBV9
CDR3: CASSIWTGGGTNEKLFF
DNA: TGTGCCAGCAGCATCTGGACAGGGGGCGGAACTAATGAAAAACTGTTTTTT

D: TRBD2
J: TRBJ2-2
size: few
V: TRBV9
CDR3: CASSPERGGPEELFF
DNA: TGTGCCAGCAGCCCAGAGCGGGGGGGCCCCGAGGAGCTGTTTTTT

D: .
J: TRBJ2-7
size: .
V: TRBV2
CDR3: CASRSGTYEQYF
DNA: TGTGCCAGCAGATCCGGGACCTACGAGCAGTACTTC

D: TRBD2
J: TRBJ2-2
size: .
V: TRBV5-5
CDR3: CASSLSGGLHTGELFF
DNA: TGTGCCAGCAGCTTGAGCGGGGGTCTTCACACCGGGGAGCTGTTTTTT

D: .
J: TRBJ2-1
size: few
V: TRBV7-9
CDR3: CSSSTAREQFF
DNA: TGTTCCAGCAGCACAGCTCGTGAGCAGTTCTTC

D: TRBD1
J: TRBJ1-1
size: .
V: TRBV30
CDR3: CAWSSIRQGDTEAFF
DNA: TGTGCCTGGAGCTCTATCCGACAGGGGGACACTGAAGCTTTCTTT

D: .
J: TRBJ2-6
size: .
V: TRBV7-9
CDR3: CASSYGEISGANVLTF
DNA: TGTGCCAGCAGCTATGGGGAGATCTCTGGGGCCAACGTCCTGACTTTC

D: TRBD2
J: TRBJ2-5
size: .
V: TRBV10-1
CDR3: CASSQTSGKETQYF
DNA: TGCGCCAGCAGCCAGACTAGCGGGAAAGAGACCCAGTACTTC